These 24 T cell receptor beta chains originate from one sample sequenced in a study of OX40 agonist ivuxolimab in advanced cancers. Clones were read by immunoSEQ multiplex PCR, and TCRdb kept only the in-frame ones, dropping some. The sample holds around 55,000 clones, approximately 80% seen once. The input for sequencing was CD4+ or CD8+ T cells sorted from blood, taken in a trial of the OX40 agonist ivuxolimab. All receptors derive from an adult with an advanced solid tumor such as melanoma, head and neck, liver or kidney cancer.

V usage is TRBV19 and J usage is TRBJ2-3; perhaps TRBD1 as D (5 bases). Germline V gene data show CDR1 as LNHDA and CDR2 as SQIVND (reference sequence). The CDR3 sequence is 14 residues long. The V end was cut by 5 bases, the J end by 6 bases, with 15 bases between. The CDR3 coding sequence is TGTGCCAGTAGTCCCGGGCCTTCAGGGGATACGCAGTATTTT. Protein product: CASSPGPSGDTQYF.

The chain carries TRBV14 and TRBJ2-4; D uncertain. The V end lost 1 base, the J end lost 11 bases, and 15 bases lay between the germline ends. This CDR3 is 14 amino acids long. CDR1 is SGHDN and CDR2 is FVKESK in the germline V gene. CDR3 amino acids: CASSQALSDRFQYF. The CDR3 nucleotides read TGTGCCAGCAGCCAAGCCTTAAGTGACCGTTTTCAGTACTTC.

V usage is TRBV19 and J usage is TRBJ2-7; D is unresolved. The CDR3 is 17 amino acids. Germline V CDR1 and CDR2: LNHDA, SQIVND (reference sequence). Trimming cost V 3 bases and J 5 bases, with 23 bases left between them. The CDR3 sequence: CASSMGSLTSTRNEQYF. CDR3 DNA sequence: TGTGCCAGTAGTATGGGGTCCCTAACCTCGACACGGAACGAGCAGTACTTC.

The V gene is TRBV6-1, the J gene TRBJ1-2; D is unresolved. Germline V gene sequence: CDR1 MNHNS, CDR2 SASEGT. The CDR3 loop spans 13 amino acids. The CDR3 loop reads CVLSRMGGYGYTF. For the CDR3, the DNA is TGTGTCCTTTCCCGTATGGGTGGCTATGGCTACACCTTC.

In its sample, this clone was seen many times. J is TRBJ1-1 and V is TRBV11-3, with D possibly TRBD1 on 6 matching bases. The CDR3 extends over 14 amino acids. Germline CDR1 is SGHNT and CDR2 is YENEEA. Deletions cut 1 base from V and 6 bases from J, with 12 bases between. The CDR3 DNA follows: TGTGCCAGCAGCTTAGGGTATGGGGGCTCTGAAGCTTTCTTT. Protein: CASSLGYGGSEAFF.

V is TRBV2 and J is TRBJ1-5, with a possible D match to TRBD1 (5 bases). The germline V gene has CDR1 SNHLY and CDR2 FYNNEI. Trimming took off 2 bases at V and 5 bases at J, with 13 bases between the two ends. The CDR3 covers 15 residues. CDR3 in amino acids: CASSERQGIHQPQHF. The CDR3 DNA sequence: TGTGCCAGCAGTGAAAGGCAGGGTATCCATCAGCCCCAGCATTTT.

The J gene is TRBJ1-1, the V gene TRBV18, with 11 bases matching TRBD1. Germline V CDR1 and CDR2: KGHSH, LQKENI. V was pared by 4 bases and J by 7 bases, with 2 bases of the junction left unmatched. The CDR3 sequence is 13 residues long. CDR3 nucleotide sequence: TGTGCCAGCTCACGGGACAGGGGGGTTGAAGCTTTCTTT. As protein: CASSRDRGVEAFF.

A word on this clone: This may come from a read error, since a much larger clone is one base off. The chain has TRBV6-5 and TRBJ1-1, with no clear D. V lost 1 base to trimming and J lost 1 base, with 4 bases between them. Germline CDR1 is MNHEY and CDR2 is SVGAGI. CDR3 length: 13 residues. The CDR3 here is CASSYWENTEAFF. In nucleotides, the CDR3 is TGTGCCAGCAGTTACTGGGAGAACACTGAAGCTTTCTTT.

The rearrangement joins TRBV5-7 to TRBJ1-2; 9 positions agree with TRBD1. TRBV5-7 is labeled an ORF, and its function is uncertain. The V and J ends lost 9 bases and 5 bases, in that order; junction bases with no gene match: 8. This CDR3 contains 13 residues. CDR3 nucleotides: TGTGCCACCAGTACAGGGGGCGGTTATGGCTACACCTTC. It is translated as CATSTGGGYGYTF.

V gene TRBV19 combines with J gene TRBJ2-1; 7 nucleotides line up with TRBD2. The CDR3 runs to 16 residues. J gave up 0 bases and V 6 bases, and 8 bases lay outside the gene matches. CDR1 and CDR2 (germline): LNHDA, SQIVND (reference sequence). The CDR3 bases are TGTGCCAGTAGCCTGACCAGCGGGGTCTCCTACAATGAGCAGTTCTTC. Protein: CASSLTSGVSYNEQFF.

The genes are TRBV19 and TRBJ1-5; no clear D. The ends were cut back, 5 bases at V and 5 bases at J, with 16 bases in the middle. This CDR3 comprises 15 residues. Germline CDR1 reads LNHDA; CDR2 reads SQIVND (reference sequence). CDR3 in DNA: TGTGCCAGTAGTCCATGGACGGCACCCTATCAGCCCCAGCATTTT. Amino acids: CASSPWTAPYQPQHF.

This chain's CDR3 is CASSYSPTTRQEVFF. CDR3 bases: TGTGCCAGCAGTTACTCCCCCACAACTAGACAGGAGGTGTTTTTT. V usage is TRBV6-5 and J usage is TRBJ1-4, with D possibly matching TRBD1 (6 bases). The ends were cut back, 0 bases at V and 15 bases at J, with 20 bases in the middle. The CDR3 is 15 amino acids. The V gene's germline CDR1 is MNHEY and CDR2 SVGAGI.

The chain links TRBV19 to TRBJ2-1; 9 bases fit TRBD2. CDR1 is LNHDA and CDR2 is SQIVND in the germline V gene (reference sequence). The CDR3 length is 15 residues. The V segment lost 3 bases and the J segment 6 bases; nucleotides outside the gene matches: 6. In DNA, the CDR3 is TGTGCCAGTAGTATGGGGCTAGCGGGAACCAATGAGCAGTTCTTC. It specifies CASSMGLAGTNEQFF.

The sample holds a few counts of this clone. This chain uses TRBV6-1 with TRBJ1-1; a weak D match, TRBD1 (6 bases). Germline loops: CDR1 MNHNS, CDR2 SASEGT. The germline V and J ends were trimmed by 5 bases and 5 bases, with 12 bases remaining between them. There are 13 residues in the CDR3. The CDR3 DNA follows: TGTGCCAGCAGTCCCGGGGGCTGGACTGAAGCTTTCTTT. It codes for CASSPGGWTEAFF.

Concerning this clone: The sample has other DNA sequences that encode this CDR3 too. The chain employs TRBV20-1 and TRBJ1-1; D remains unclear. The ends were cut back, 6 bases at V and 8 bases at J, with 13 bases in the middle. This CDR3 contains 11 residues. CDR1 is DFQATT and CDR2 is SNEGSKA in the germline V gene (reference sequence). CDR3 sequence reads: CSARKGIEAFF. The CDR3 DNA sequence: TGCAGTGCCAGAAAAGGGATCGAAGCTTTCTTT.

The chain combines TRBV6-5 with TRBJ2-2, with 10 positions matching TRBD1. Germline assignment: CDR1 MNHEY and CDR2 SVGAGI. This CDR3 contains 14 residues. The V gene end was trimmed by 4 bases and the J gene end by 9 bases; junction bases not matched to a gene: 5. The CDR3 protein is CASSSGQGIRELFF. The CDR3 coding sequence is TGTGCCAGCAGTTCGGGACAGGGGATTCGGGAGCTGTTTTTT.

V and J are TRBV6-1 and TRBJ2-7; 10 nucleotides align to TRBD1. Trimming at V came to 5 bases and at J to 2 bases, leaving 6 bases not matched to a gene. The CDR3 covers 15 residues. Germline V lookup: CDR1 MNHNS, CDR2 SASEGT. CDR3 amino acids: CASSPSGQGAYEQYF. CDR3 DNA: TGTGCCAGCAGTCCTTCCGGACAGGGGGCCTACGAGCAGTACTTC.

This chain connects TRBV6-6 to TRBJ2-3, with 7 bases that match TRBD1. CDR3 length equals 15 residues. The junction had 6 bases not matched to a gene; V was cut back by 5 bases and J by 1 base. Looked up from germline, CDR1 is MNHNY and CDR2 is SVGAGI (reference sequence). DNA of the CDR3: TGTGCCAGCAGTACGACAGGGATTGGCACAGATACGCAGTATTTT. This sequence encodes CASSTTGIGTDTQYF.

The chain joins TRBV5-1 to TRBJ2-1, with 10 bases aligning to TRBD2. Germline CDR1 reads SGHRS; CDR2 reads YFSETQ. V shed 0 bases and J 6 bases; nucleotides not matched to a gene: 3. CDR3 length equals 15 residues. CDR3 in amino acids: CASSLAEREGNEQFF. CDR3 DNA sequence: TGCGCCAGCAGCTTGGCTGAGCGGGAGGGCAATGAGCAGTTCTTC.

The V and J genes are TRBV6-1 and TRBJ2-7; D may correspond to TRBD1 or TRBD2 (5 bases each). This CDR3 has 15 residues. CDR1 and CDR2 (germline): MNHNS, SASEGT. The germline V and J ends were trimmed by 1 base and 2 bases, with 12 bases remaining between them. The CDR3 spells CASSEGGPLTYEQYF. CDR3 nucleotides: TGTGCCAGCAGTGAAGGGGGACCTCTAACCTACGAGCAGTACTTC.

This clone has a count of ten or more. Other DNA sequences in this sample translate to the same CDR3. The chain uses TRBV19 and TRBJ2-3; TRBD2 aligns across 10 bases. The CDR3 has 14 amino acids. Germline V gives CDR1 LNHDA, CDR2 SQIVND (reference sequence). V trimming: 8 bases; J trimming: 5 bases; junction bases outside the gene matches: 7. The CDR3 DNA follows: TGTGCCAGTCGAAGCGGGAGGGCCGGAGATACGCAGTATTTT. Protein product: CASRSGRAGDTQYF.

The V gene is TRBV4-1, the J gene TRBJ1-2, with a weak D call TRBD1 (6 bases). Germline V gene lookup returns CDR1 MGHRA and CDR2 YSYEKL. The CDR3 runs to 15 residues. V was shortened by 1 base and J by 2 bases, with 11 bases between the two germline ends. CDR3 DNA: TGCGCCAGCAGCCAAGGGACAAGGGGGAACTATGGCTACACCTTC. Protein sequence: CASSQGTRGNYGYTF.

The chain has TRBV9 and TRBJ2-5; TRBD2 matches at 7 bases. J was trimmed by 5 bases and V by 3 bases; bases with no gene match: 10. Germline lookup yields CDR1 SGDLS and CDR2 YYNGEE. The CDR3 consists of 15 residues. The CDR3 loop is CASSALLAGGETQYF. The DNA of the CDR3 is TGTGCCAGCAGCGCCTTACTAGCCGGGGGGGAGACCCAGTACTTC. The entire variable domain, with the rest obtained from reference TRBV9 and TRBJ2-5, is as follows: DSGVTQTPKHLITATGQRVTLRCSPRSGDLSVYWYQQSLDQGLQFLIQYYNGEERAKGNILERFSAQQFPDLHSELNLSSLELGDSALYFCASSALLAGGETQYFGPGTRLLVL.

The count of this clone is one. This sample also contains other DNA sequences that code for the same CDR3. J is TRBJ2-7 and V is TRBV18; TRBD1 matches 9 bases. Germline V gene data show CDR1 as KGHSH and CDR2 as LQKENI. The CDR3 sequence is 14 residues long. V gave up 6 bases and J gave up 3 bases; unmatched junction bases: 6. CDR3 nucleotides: TGTGCCAGCTCCCCCGGGACAGGGAACTACGAGCAGTACTTC. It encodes CASSPGTGNYEQYF.